The rows below give T cell receptor beta chains drawn from one sample of a study of T cell responses to AZD1222 COVID-19 vaccine. Using immunoSEQ multiplex PCR, the repertoire was profiled, and TCRdb retains in-frame clones only, with some absent. This sample has about 130,000 clones, with roughly 87% found just once. The specimen comprised peripheral blood, sampled 28 days after the second AZD1222 dose. These receptors all stem from an adult who received the AZD1222 COVID-19 vaccine. CDR3s include the opening cysteine and the closing phenylalanine or tryptophan. The D gene is left open where the match is weak. Some rows mark clone size as missing; the rest say once, few, many or name a class of expanded clone.

v_call,clone_size,d_call,j_call,cdr3_aa,cdr3_nt
TRBV5-1,once,-,TRBJ1-3,CASSPGKGGGGNTIYF,TGCGCCAGCAGCCCTGGTAAAGGGGGAGGTGGAAACACCATATATTTT
TRBV5-1,-,-,TRBJ2-7,CASSSPSGFSYEQYF,TGCGCCAGCAGCTCACCGTCGGGCTTCTCCTACGAGCAGTACTTC
TRBV6-1,-,TRBD2,TRBJ2-7,CASSGAGGWYEQYF,TGTGCCAGCAGTGGAGCGGGAGGTTGGTACGAGCAGTACTTC
TRBV18,-,-,TRBJ2-7,CASSPIRDGSYEQYF,TGTGCCAGCTCACCTATCCGGGACGGATCCTACGAGCAGTACTTC
TRBV6-9,-,TRBD1,TRBJ1-1,CASSSRQGMNTEAFF,TGTGCCAGCAGTTCCCGACAGGGGATGAACACTGAAGCTTTCTTT
TRBV3-1/TRBV3-2,-,TRBD1,TRBJ2-3,CASSQKGDSSTDTQYF,TGTGCCAGCAGCCAAAAAGGGGACAGCTCCACAGATACGCAGTATTTT
TRBV6-6,-,TRBD1,TRBJ1-2,CATTTGNDYGYTF,TGTGCCACTACGACAGGGAATGACTATGGCTACACCTTC
TRBV27,-,TRBD1,TRBJ2-2,CASSLSDRSRTGELFF,TGTGCCAGCAGTTTATCGGACAGGAGTCGGACCGGGGAGCTGTTTTTT
TRBV19,few,-,TRBJ1-5,CASRGAHSNQPQHF,TGTGCCAGTAGGGGGGCCCATAGCAATCAGCCCCAGCATTTT
TRBV21-1,-,-,TRBJ1-1,CASSNKEGLTFF,TGTGCCAGCAGCAATAAGGAGGGGTTGACTTTCTTT
TRBV24-1,-,-,TRBJ2-1,CATSDPLVYEQFF,TGTGCCACCAGTGACCCCCTTGTATATGAGCAGTTCTTC
TRBV6-5,once,-,TRBJ1-1,CASSQLTGVTEAFF,TGTGCCAGCAGTCAATTGACAGGAGTCACTGAAGCTTTCTTT
TRBV6-5,once,TRBD2,TRBJ2-5,CASSRGFGGVETQYF,TGTGCCAGCAGCCGAGGGTTCGGGGGGGTGGAGACCCAGTACTTC
TRBV6-1,-,-,TRBJ2-7,CASSEALLGEQYF,TGTGCCAGCAGTGAAGCCCTCTTAGGGGAGCAGTACTTC
TRBV27,-,TRBD1,TRBJ1-4,CASSRYFDRGATNEKLFF,TGTGCCAGCAGTCGATACTTCGACAGGGGTGCAACTAATGAAAAACTGTTTTTT
TRBV20-1,-,-,TRBJ1-1,CSAPWNTEAFF,TGCAGTGCTCCTTGGAACACTGAAGCTTTCTTT
TRBV29-1,-,-,TRBJ1-1,CSVGGRGNTEAFF,TGCAGCGTTGGGGGCAGGGGAAATACTGAAGCTTTCTTT
TRBV7-9,-,-,TRBJ1-2,CASSLGTDYGYTF,TGTGCCAGCAGCCTCGGGACGGACTATGGCTACACCTTC
TRBV5-1,-,-,TRBJ2-6,CASSLASYSGANVLTF,TGCGCCAGCAGCTTGGCTTCGTACTCTGGGGCCAACGTCCTGACTTTC
TRBV19,-,TRBD2,TRBJ2-1,CASSIPGLVTEQFF,TGTGCCAGTAGTATCCCTGGACTAGTCACTGAGCAGTTCTTC
TRBV13,-,-,TRBJ1-1,CASSLPQGRGTEAFF,TGTGCCAGCAGCTTACCGCAGGGGAGGGGGACTGAAGCTTTCTTT
TRBV10-3,-,-,TRBJ1-5,CAISERGQDQPQHF,TGTGCCATCAGTGAACGGGGGCAAGATCAGCCCCAGCATTTT
TRBV2,-,-,TRBJ1-2,CASSPLGQRSYGYTF,TGTGCCAGCAGCCCCCTTGGACAGCGGAGCTATGGCTACACCTTC
TRBV7-7,-,-,TRBJ2-5,CASSLNFQETQYF,TGTGCCAGCAGCTTAAACTTCCAAGAGACCCAGTACTTC
TRBV4-1,-,-,TRBJ1-2,CASSQDSKGRSYTF,TGCGCCAGCAGCCAAGATTCAAAAGGCAGATCCTACACCTTC
TRBV7-8,-,-,TRBJ2-7,CASSLAFGTYEQYF,TGTGCCAGCAGCTTAGCTTTTGGTACCTACGAGCAGTACTTC
TRBV18,-,-,TRBJ2-1,CASSPQVPPEQFF,TGTGCCAGCTCACCACAAGTTCCGCCTGAGCAGTTCTTC
TRBV2,-,-,TRBJ1-6,CASSEGQTSYSPLHF,TGTGCCAGCAGTGAAGGGCAGACGTCGTATTCACCCCTCCACTTT
TRBV29-1,-,-,TRBJ2-5,CSVRNSQETQYF,TGCAGCGTGCGGAACTCCCAAGAGACCCAGTACTTC
TRBV27,-,TRBD2,TRBJ2-5,CASGLGGETQYF,TGTGCCAGCGGATTGGGGGGGGAGACCCAGTACTTC
TRBV11-2,-,TRBD2,TRBJ2-3,CASSLDRASGAYF,TGTGCCAGCAGCTTAGATCGGGCTAGCGGAGCTTATTTT
TRBV2,-,-,TRBJ1-3,CASSDGSRSGNTIYF,TGTGCCAGCAGTGATGGTTCCCGCTCTGGAAACACCATATATTTT
TRBV6-5,once,-,TRBJ1-6,CASSYGTHLSPLHF,TGTGCCAGCAGTTACGGGACACACCTTTCACCCCTCCACTTT
TRBV6-5,-,TRBD2,TRBJ2-7,CASRKERGPSYEQYF,TGTGCCAGCAGAAAGGAGCGGGGGCCCTCCTACGAGCAGTACTTC
TRBV3-1/TRBV3-2,-,-,TRBJ2-7,CASSRGGAEISGQYF,TGTGCCAGCAGCCGCGGCGGAGCCGAGATCTCCGGGCAGTACTTC
TRBV5-1,-,-,TRBJ2-5,CASSLWGPGETQYF,TGCGCCAGCAGCCTCTGGGGGCCGGGGGAGACCCAGTACTTC
TRBV12-3/TRBV12-4,-,-,TRBJ1-2,CASSYAGNYGYTF,TGTGCCAGCAGTTACGCGGGGAACTATGGCTACACCTTC
TRBV5-1,few,-,TRBJ2-3,CASSPIGTSTDTQYF,TGCGCCAGCAGCCCCATCGGAACTAGCACAGATACGCAGTATTTT
TRBV15,-,TRBD2,TRBJ2-5,CATSQGGLAERVLETQYF,TGTGCCACCAGCCAAGGCGGACTAGCGGAGAGGGTATTGGAGACCCAGTACTTC
TRBV5-1,once,-,TRBJ1-1,CASSLSGGFDMNTEAFF,TGCGCCAGCAGCTTATCGGGAGGGTTTGACATGAACACTGAAGCTTTCTTT
TRBV29-1,few,-,TRBJ2-7,CSVEADQSYEQYF,TGCAGCGTTGAAGCCGACCAGTCCTACGAGCAGTACTTC
TRBV4-1,-,TRBD1,TRBJ1-1,CASSTPGTGGAGDTEAFF,TGCGCCAGCAGCACCCCCGGGACAGGGGGCGCGGGGGACACTGAAGCTTTCTTT
TRBV4-2,-,TRBD2,TRBJ2-2,CARSQDRGGWAGELFF,TGTGCCCGCAGCCAAGACCGGGGGGGGTGGGCCGGGGAGCTGTTTTTT
TRBV28,-,-,TRBJ1-2,CASTSWGRIYGYTF,TGTGCCAGCACCTCATGGGGCAGGATCTATGGCTACACCTTC
TRBV25-1,-,-,TRBJ2-1,CASSEYASPLLNNEQFF,TGTGCCAGCAGTGAATATGCGAGTCCCCTTTTAAACAATGAGCAGTTCTTC
TRBV2,-,-,TRBJ1-1,CASLTGQNTEAFF,TGTGCCAGCCTAACAGGGCAGAACACTGAAGCTTTCTTT
TRBV5-4,-,-,TRBJ2-7,CASSLRDNYEQYF,TGTGCCAGCAGCTTGAGGGACAACTACGAGCAGTACTTC
TRBV7-2,-,-,TRBJ1-3,CASRFGWGSGNTIYF,TGTGCCAGCAGGTTCGGGTGGGGCTCTGGAAACACCATATATTTT
TRBV3-1/TRBV3-2,-,TRBD2,TRBJ2-2,CASSFGGGAITGELFF,TGTGCCAGCAGCTTCGGCGGGGGGGCTATCACCGGGGAGCTGTTTTTT
TRBV7-7,-,TRBD1,TRBJ2-7,CASSSGTGSTYEQYF,TGTGCTAGCAGCTCCGGGACAGGCTCAACTTACGAGCAGTACTTC
TRBV10-3,-,TRBD1,TRBJ1-5,CAISSTGDTQPQHF,TGTGCCATCAGTTCAACAGGGGATACTCAGCCCCAGCATTTT
TRBV7-2,-,-,TRBJ2-7,CASSRLIYEQYF,TGTGCCAGCAGCCGACTAATCTACGAGCAGTACTTC
TRBV27,-,TRBD1,TRBJ2-3,CASRTRKQGFGDTQYF,TGTGCCAGCAGGACCCGAAAACAGGGGTTTGGGGATACGCAGTATTTT
TRBV20-1,-,-,TRBJ1-1,CSASNTEAFF,TGCAGTGCCTCTAACACTGAAGCTTTCTTT
TRBV18,-,-,TRBJ1-2,CASSPGPSRNYGYTF,TGTGCCAGCTCACCAGGACCATCCCGGAACTATGGCTACACCTTC
TRBV19,-,-,TRBJ1-5,CASNGGAGNQPQHF,TGTGCCAGTAATGGGGGCGCAGGCAATCAGCCCCAGCATTTT
TRBV10-1,-,-,TRBJ1-1,CARFRHGTEAFF,TGCGCCAGATTTAGACACGGCACTGAAGCTTTCTTT
TRBV18,-,-,TRBJ2-7,CASQTRASPREQYF,TGTGCCAGCCAGACCCGGGCTTCTCCCCGCGAGCAGTACTTC
TRBV7-3,-,-,TRBJ1-1,CASSPSQQNTEAFF,TGTGCCAGCAGCCCTTCACAGCAGAACACTGAAGCTTTCTTT
TRBV6-6,-,-,TRBJ1-2,CASTRDFNYGYTF,TGTGCCAGCACCCGGGACTTTAACTATGGCTACACCTTC